The 3 T cell receptor beta chains listed next were all sequenced from one sample in a study of ipilimumab plus nivolumab after autologous stem cell transplantation. This table comes from immunoSEQ multiplex PCR, and its TCRdb copy is limited to in-frame clones, with some not included. The sample records 37,000 or so clones, 90% to 95% being singletons. The material was PBMCs, obtained in a trial of ipilimumab plus nivolumab as post-transplant consolidation. Receptor source: a male donor with multiple myeloma.

This rearrangement joins TRBV19 to TRBJ2-3; the D is unclear. Trimming removed 1 base from V and 2 bases from J, with 13 bases in between. The CDR3 loop spans 16 amino acids. Germline CDR1 reads LNHDA; CDR2 reads SQIVND (reference sequence). This chain's CDR3 is CASSIGRRLHTDTQYF. The CDR3, as DNA: TGTGCCAGTAGTATAGGAAGACGTCTCCACACAGATACGCAGTATTTT.

The V call is TRBV6-5, the J call TRBJ2-2; D is unclear. Trimming cost V 4 bases and J 2 bases, with 8 bases left between them. The CDR3 spans 14 residues. The V gene's germline CDR1 is MNHEY and CDR2 SVGAGI. The CDR3 here is CASSFVRNTGELFF. Written as DNA, the CDR3 is TGTGCCAGCAGTTTCGTCCGAAACACCGGGGAGCTGTTTTTT.

This clone was seen a few times. The genes are TRBV7-2 and TRBJ2-2; D call uncertain. This CDR3 region has 13 residues. The V end was cut by 3 bases, the J end by 7 bases, with 9 bases between. From germline, CDR1 is SGHTA and CDR2 FQGNSA. CDR3 in DNA: TGTGCCAGCAGCTTGCGCCCCGACGGGGAGCTGTTTTTT. The encoded protein is CASSLRPDGELFF.